One and the same sample provided the 22 T cell receptor beta chains below, sequenced in a study of T cells in Graves' hyperthyroidism and ophthalmopathy (dated by TCRdb to between 2017 and 2020). Library creation used multiplex PCR. TCRdb shows the sequencer as Illumina HiSeq 2000. The TCR beta CDR3 regions were amplified from RNA transcripts. The first round of RT-PCR for the TCR CDR3 was performed with the HTBI primer set and the Qiagen OneStep RT-PCR kit. The raw public reads went through TCRdb reprocessing: fastp at Q25, MiXCR clone calling, in-frame beta chains kept. Each entry is one CDR3 protein sequence, shown with its most common DNA and genes. The sample contains around 450,000 distinct CDR3 sequences, approximately 15% of them found a single time. Of the sample, 12% to 15% is held by the ten largest clones. The specimen was blood. The source of these receptors is a woman aged 18-29 years with Graves' hyperthyroidism.

This clonotype was seen a few times. The J gene is TRBJ2-1, the V gene TRBV18; 8 bases fit TRBD2. The CDR3 has 18 amino acids. V was pared by 3 bases and J by 0 bases, with 10 bases of the junction left unmatched. Germline V lookup: CDR1 KGHSH, CDR2 LQKENI. CDR3 sequence reads: CASSPRVRGGISYNEQFF. DNA of the CDR3: TGTGCCAGCTCACCCCGGGTACGGGGGGGAATCTCCTACAATGAGCAGTTCTTC.

The chain has TRBV18 and TRBJ1-1, with D tentatively TRBD1 (5 bases). V was clipped by 3 bases and J by 7 bases, with 12 bases between them. Germline V CDR1 and CDR2: KGHSH, LQKENI. The CDR3 is made up of 13 amino acids. Here the CDR3 reads CASSPVGADEAFF. The CDR3 DNA is TGTGCCAGCTCACCTGTAGGGGCAGATGAAGCTTTCTTT.

This clonotype was counted ten times or more. The chain couples TRBV28 to TRBJ2-1, with 8 bases fitting TRBD1. The CDR3 is made up of 16 amino acids. Germline-derived CDR1 and CDR2 are MDHEN and SYDVKM. V trimming: 4 bases; J trimming: 1 base; junction bases outside the gene matches: 6. Written as DNA, the CDR3 is TGTGCCAGCAGTTCAGCAGGGGGCTATTCCTACAATGAGCAGTTCTTC. Encoded protein: CASSSAGGYSYNEQFF.

This clonotype was counted many times. The V gene is TRBV29-1, the J gene TRBJ1-4, with 10 positions matching TRBD1. J was trimmed by 5 bases and V by 6 bases; bases with no gene match: 6. Per the germline V gene, CDR1 is SQVTM and CDR2 is ANQGSEA. This CDR3 comprises 14 residues. The CDR3 region has the DNA TGCAGCGTGACAGGGGGCGCTCCGAATGAAAAACTGTTTTTT. Translating gives CSVTGGAPNEKLFF. Drawing the rest from reference TRBV29-1 and TRBJ1-4, the complete variable domain is SAVISQKPSRDICQRGTSLTIQCQVDSQVTMMFWYRQQPGQSLTLIATANQGSEATYESGFVIDKFPISRPNLTFSTLTVSNMSPEDSSIYLCSVTGGAPNEKLFFGSGTQLSVL.

This clonotype was counted ten times or more. The V and J genes are TRBV28 and TRBJ2-3, with 9 bases that match TRBD2. Germline V gene data show CDR1 as MDHEN and CDR2 as SYDVKM. The CDR3 spans 16 residues. V lost 7 bases, J lost 4 bases, and 12 bases stayed unmatched. CDR3 coding DNA: TGTGCCAGCAAACCTAGCGGGATAGGTGCCGCAGATACGCAGTATTTT. Translated: CASKPSGIGAADTQYF.

This clonotype has a count of ten or more. V usage is TRBV13 and J usage is TRBJ2-7; D might be TRBD2 (6 bases). The germline V gene has CDR1 PRHDT and CDR2 FYEKMQ (reference sequence). The CDR3 covers 13 residues. V lost 8 bases, J lost 3 bases, and 14 bases lay in between. CDR3: CASGRGYGYEQYF. In DNA form, the CDR3 reads TGTGCCAGCGGCCGGGGGTACGGCTACGAGCAGTACTTC.

Many counts were recorded for this clonotype. A junction boundary mismatches the germline segment, possibly from a read error. The chain joins TRBV5-1 to TRBJ2-5; D unresolved. The CDR3 runs 15 residues. Germline loops: CDR1 SGHRS, CDR2 YFSETQ. CDR3 protein: CASSLAGGFQETQYF. In DNA form, the CDR3 reads TGTGCCAGCAGCTTAGCCGGTGGTTTCCAAGAGACCCAGTACTTC. The variable domain in full, with the rest retrieved from reference TRBV5-1 and TRBJ2-5, is KAGVTQTPRYLIKTRGQQVTLSCSPISGHRSVSWYQQTPGQGLQFLFEYFSETQRNKGNFPGRFSGRQFSNSRSEMNVSTLELGDSALYLCASSLAGGFQETQYFGPGTRLLVL.

This clonotype was seen many times. J is TRBJ2-7 and V is TRBV7-2; D perhaps matches TRBD2 (6 bases). V was cut by 5 bases and J by 2 bases, with 13 bases left in between. This CDR3 comprises 14 residues. The germline V gene has CDR1 SGHTA and CDR2 FQGNSA. CDR3: CASSQAGTTYEQYF. CDR3 coding DNA: TGTGCCAGCAGCCAGGCGGGGACCACCTACGAGCAGTACTTC.

This chain uses TRBV19 with TRBJ1-2; D may be TRBD1 (6 bases). Germline values: CDR1 LNHDA, CDR2 SQIVND (reference sequence). There are 13 residues in the CDR3. Trimming removed 3 bases from V and 7 bases from J, with 12 bases in between. The CDR3 is CASSMGAARGYTF. CDR3 coding DNA: TGTGCCAGTAGTATGGGGGCGGCGCGTGGCTACACCTTC.

V is TRBV6-1 and J is TRBJ1-2, with 10 bases aligning to TRBD1. The CDR3 runs to 16 residues. In germline, CDR1 is MNHNS, CDR2 SASEGT. The junction had 8 bases not matched to a gene; V was cut back by 5 bases and J by 2 bases. As DNA, the CDR3 is TGTGCCAGCAGTAGACTCCCGGGACAGGGGAACTATGGCTACACCTTC. This codes for CASSRLPGQGNYGYTF.

The chain joins TRBV6-2 or TRBV6-3 to TRBJ2-1; 9 nucleotides match TRBD2. Germline CDR1 reads MNHEY; CDR2 reads SVGEGT. The CDR3 totals 16 residues. J gave up 7 bases and V 4 bases, and 11 bases lay outside the gene matches. The CDR3: CASSSQVAGDGNEQFF. In nucleotides, the CDR3 is TGTGCCAGCAGTTCCCAAGTAGCGGGAGATGGGAATGAGCAGTTCTTC.

Concerning this clonotype: A much larger clonotype is one base distant, so this may be a read error. The chain joins TRBV5-1 to TRBJ1-1, with 10 bases aligning to TRBD1. Trimming cost V 4 bases and J 4 bases; bases outside gene matches: 4. The V gene's germline CDR1 is SGHRS and CDR2 YFSETQ. The CDR3 contains 14 residues. The CDR3 coding sequence is TGCGCCAGCAGCACCGGGACAGGGGCCACTGAAGCTTTCTTT. Translated, it gives CASSTGTGATEAFF.

The chain carries TRBV13 and TRBJ2-7; a weak D match, TRBD1 (6 bases). This CDR3 has 15 residues. CDR1 and CDR2 from the germline V gene are PRHDT and FYEKMQ (reference sequence). V was pared by 4 bases and J by 4 bases, with 17 bases between. The CDR3 DNA reads TGTGCCAGCAGCTCCCTACCCACAGGGTCGTACGAGCAGTACTTC. Amino acids: CASSSLPTGSYEQYF.

This clonotype was observed many times. The chain joins TRBV3-1 to TRBJ2-7; 8 bases map to TRBD1. The germline CDR1 and CDR2 sequences are LGHDT and YNNKEL (reference sequence). Germline trimming cut 1 base from V and 1 base from J; bases unmatched to any gene: 3. This CDR3 comprises 15 residues. The CDR3 protein is CASSQGQGFSYEQYF. CDR3 nucleotide sequence: TGTGCCAGCAGCCAAGGACAGGGGTTTTCCTACGAGCAGTACTTC.

This clonotype was counted at least ten times. This rearrangement joins TRBV6-1 to TRBJ1-4; D call uncertain. This CDR3 contains 14 residues. Per germline, CDR1 MNHNS and CDR2 SASEGT. Trimming cost V 6 bases and J 10 bases, with 18 bases left between them. Here the CDR3 reads CASSSGRGTGKLFF. The CDR3 coding sequence is TGTGCCAGCAGCTCCGGACGAGGAACCGGAAAACTGTTTTTT.

This clonotype was found many times. This sequence joins TRBV29-1 and TRBJ2-7; 7 bases align to TRBD1. Germline V gives CDR1 SQVTM, CDR2 ANQGSEA. J gave up 3 bases and V 8 bases, and 16 bases lay outside the gene matches. This CDR3 comprises 15 residues. CDR3 DNA: TGCAGCACCCTAACCCGGACAGGTTATTTCTACGAGCAGTACTTC. Translating gives CSTLTRTGYFYEQYF.

This clonotype was seen a few times. This chain joins TRBV29-1 and TRBJ1-4, with TRBD1 matching over 8 bases. After removal of 4 bases from V and 8 bases from J, the junction contained 3 bases not matched to a gene. The CDR3 contains 12 residues. Germline assignment: CDR1 SQVTM and CDR2 ANQGSEA. The CDR3 loop reads CSVVSGGEKLFF. CDR3 nucleotide sequence: TGCAGCGTTGTGTCAGGGGGCGAAAAACTGTTTTTT.

This clonotype was detected only a few times. The chain uses TRBV19 and TRBJ1-4; unclear D gene. Germline CDR1 and CDR2: LNHDA and SQIVND (reference sequence). CDR3 length: 17 residues. V lost 3 bases, J lost 4 bases, and 18 bases lay in between. This CDR3 reads CASSIHFRTDLNEKLFF. The CDR3 nucleotides are TGTGCCAGTAGTATTCATTTCAGGACGGACCTTAATGAAAAACTGTTTTTT. Looking up the rest from reference TRBV19 and TRBJ1-4 gives the full variable domain: DGGITQSPKYLFRKEGQNVTLSCEQNLNHDAMYWYRQDPGQGLRLIYYSQIVNDFQKGDIAEGYSVSREKKESFPLTVTSAQKNPTAFYLCASSIHFRTDLNEKLFFGSGTQLSVL.

The chain has TRBV6-5 and TRBJ1-1; no definite D call. The CDR3 loop spans 18 amino acids. The germline V and J ends were trimmed by 0 bases and 0 bases, with 17 bases remaining between them. Germline loops: CDR1 MNHEY, CDR2 SVGAGI. The CDR3 nucleotides read TGTGCCAGCAGTTACTCGAGTCCCTTAGGCAACATGAACACTGAAGCTTTCTTT. This translates into CASSYSSPLGNMNTEAFF.

The rearrangement uses TRBV12-3 or TRBV12-4 and TRBJ1-4, with D uncertain. Between the trimmed V and J ends, which lost 6 bases and 5 bases, there was a span of 7 bases. The CDR3 consists of 12 residues. The CDR3 reads CASRFGNEKLFF. The CDR3 DNA sequence: TGTGCCAGCAGGTTTGGGAATGAAAAACTGTTTTTT.

This chain uses TRBV4-3 with TRBJ2-1; D gene ambiguous. The germline V and J ends were trimmed by 4 bases and 5 bases, with 12 bases remaining between them. The CDR3 sequence is 14 residues long. Germline-derived CDR1 and CDR2 are LGHNA and YSLEER. CDR3 residues: CASSPRTVNNEQFF. The CDR3 nucleotides read TGCGCCAGCAGCCCCCGGACGGTGAACAATGAGCAGTTCTTC.

This clonotype appeared many times. The V gene is TRBV28, the J gene TRBJ2-5; D possibly corresponds to TRBD1 (5 bases). V gave up 2 bases and J gave up 3 bases, with 13 bases separating them. The CDR3 covers 15 residues. Germline lookup yields CDR1 MDHEN and CDR2 SYDVKM. CDR3 nucleotide sequence: TGTGCCAGCAGTTTAGTACAGGCCCGAAAAGAGACCCAGTACTTC. Translation gives CASSLVQARKETQYF.